This T cell receptor beta chain appears in the sequencing data of a study of blood T cell repertoires in COVID-19. The repertoire was sequenced with immunoSEQ multiplex PCR; TCRdb's copy has only in-frame clones and lacks some. This sample has about 400,000 clones; about 85% occur once, and the top ten carry approximately 2%. The receptor was isolated from a woman aged 18-29 years with acute COVID-19. The sample comprised PBMCs or T cells enriched from blood (not recorded which).

CDR3 in DNA: TGTGCCAGCAGCTTCGACCGGGACTCGATACAATACGAGCAGTACTTC. Translated, it gives CASSFDRDSIQYEQYF. The V and J genes are TRBV7-2 and TRBJ2-7; TRBD2 might be the D (6 bases). In germline, CDR1 is SGHTA, CDR2 FQGNSA. V was shortened by 3 bases and J by 4 bases, with 19 bases between the two germline ends. The CDR3 contains 16 residues.